The following is a TCR beta chain sequence with its context. Its antigen is unknown. The CDR3 has 14 amino acids. CDR1 and CDR2 from the germline V gene are KGHSH and LQKENI. V was trimmed by 1 base and J by 5 bases, leaving 11 bases between them. Some clones are missing from TCRdb's copy, which holds only in-frame ones; the method was immunoSEQ multiplex PCR. The sample includes about 40,000 clones, 84% of them seen just once. This sample is part of a study of a mutant IDH1 vaccine in newly diagnosed glioma. Across the whole study: Vaccination followed radiotherapy alone by 4-6 weeks, or accompanied temozolomide cycles. Antecedent treatment encompassed radiotherapy, temozolomide, or their combination; the majority received both.

Regarding time point: week 11, during vaccination. Vaccination used 300 ug of mutant IDH1 20-mer peptide per dose, with topical imiquimod. Whole-study findings and limits: Pseudoprogression seemed unlinked to shifts in top peripheral T cell clonotypes. Among all patients, vaccine-induced immune responses occurred in 80% to 95%.

J is TRBJ2-5 and V is TRBV18, with D maybe TRBD2 (5 bases). This TCR was recovered from a man aged 35-49 years with glioma. Sequenced material: PBMCs, taken from a glioma patient whose treatment included an IDH1 peptide vaccine. CDR3 residues: CASSPLREMETQYF. Here the CDR3 DNA reads TGTGCCAGCTCACCACTCCGGGAAATGGAGACCCAGTACTTC.